This TCR beta chain comes out of a study of identifying expanded T cells in peripheral blood. Notes on this clone: Its cognate antigen is unknown.

The method was immunoSEQ multiplex PCR; TCRdb's version includes in-frame clones alone and lacks a portion of them. Here the sample spans approximately 110,000 clones, approximately 90% being singletons. Whole-study findings and limits: Roughly two-week clone count variance significantly increased as total template count grew.

After removal of 0 bases from V and 6 bases from J, the junction contained 1 base not matched to a gene. There are 15 residues in the CDR3. Germline loops: CDR1 WNHNN, CDR2 SYGVQD (reference sequence). The TCR was taken from a person aged 18-70 years in good health. The V and J genes are TRBV10-1 and TRBJ2-6, with 8 bases lining up with TRBD1. The sample consisted of blood. The CDR3 reads CASSESTGVANVLTF. For the CDR3, the DNA is TGCGCCAGCAGTGAGTCGACAGGGGTGGCCAACGTCCTGACTTTC.